The T cell receptor (beta chain) described here comes from a study of blood T cell repertoires in COVID-19. Study at large: There were acute and convalescent COVID-19 samples, and they came from the United States, Italy and Spain. In each case, the material was cDNA or gDNA derived from T cells, B-cell-depleted T cells, or PBMCs.

This clone was observed once. As originally analysed: Scientists estimated how many nucleated cells there were by amplifying reference gene primers. Repertoires were generated with immunoSEQ multiplex PCR, while TCRdb's copy carries only in-frame clones and drops some. The V and J calls and clone size are taken from that table; D and trimming were inferred from the DNA. The data contain approximately 60,000 clones, approximately 82% of them singletons. The CDR3 totals 16 residues. The V end was cut by 0 bases, the J end by 8 bases, with 19 bases between. Germline loops: CDR1 LNHDA, CDR2 SQIVND (reference sequence).

This chain joins TRBV19 and TRBJ1-2; the D is unclear. The sequence derives from a woman at least 80 years old with acute or convalescent COVID-19. Sequenced material: peripheral blood. CDR3 in amino acids: CASSIDRRGSSRGYTF. The CDR3 coding sequence is TGTGCCAGTAGTATAGATCGGCGCGGCAGCTCGAGAGGCTACACCTTC.